A selection of T cell receptor beta chains follows, all from one sample in a study of T cell repertoires in cytomegalovirus infection. Their antigen targets remain unknown. TCRdb passed the reads through MiXCR, listing each CDR3 protein once. Found here are roughly 800,000 distinct CDR3 sequences, 25% to 30% of them singletons; the top ten hold around 13%. The sample consisted of cultured CD8+ T cells from PBMCs, taken from culture after CMV antigen stimulation. These receptors all come from a human donor in good health (CMV status not recorded). Some clones in this sample may be carry-over from other donors' samples. Each CDR3 is given with its conserved first and last residue. A D gene is named only where the DNA matches it firmly. Some rows mark clone size as missing; the rest say once, few, many or name a class of expanded clone.

>TRBJ2-5|NA|TRBV18|few
CASSPLNEETQYF
TGTGCCAGCTCACCACTTAATGAGGAGACCCAGTACTTC
>TRBJ1-2|TRBD1|TRBV28|NA
CASSSPMDRVGYGYTF
TGTGCCAGCAGTTCCCCAATGGACAGGGTTGGCTATGGCTACACCTTC
>TRBJ2-1|NA|TRBV6-2/TRBV6-3|NA
CASFGGEQFF
TGTGCCAGCTTTGGCGGTGAGCAGTTCTTC
>TRBJ2-1|NA|TRBV4-2|few
CASSQEGGLDEQFF
TGTGCCAGCAGCCAAGAGGGAGGTTTGGATGAGCAGTTCTTC
>TRBJ1-1|NA|TRBV7-6|many
CASSPLEGGLNTEAFF
TGTGCCAGCAGCCCCCTGGAGGGGGGGCTGAACACTGAAGCTTTCTTT
>TRBJ1-5|TRBD1|TRBV27|NA
CASTLIGTGGLPQHF
TGTGCCAGCACTCTGATAGGGACAGGGGGTTTGCCCCAGCATTTT
>TRBJ2-7|NA|TRBV7-6|many
CASTSTGRDEQYF
TGTGCCAGCACGTCGACAGGGAGGGACGAGCAGTACTTC
>TRBJ2-5|NA|TRBV20-1|few
CSASLMRVGETQYF
TGCAGTGCTTCTCTCATGAGGGTAGGAGAGACCCAGTACTTC
>TRBJ2-7|TRBD2|TRBV7-8|NA
CASSTIAGSPLSSSYEQYF
TGTGCCAGCAGCACTATAGCGGGGAGTCCCCTTTCAAGCTCCTACGAGCAGTACTTC
>TRBJ1-1|NA|TRBV11-2|NA
CASSLVPGRTEAFF
TGTGCCAGCAGCTTAGTTCCAGGTCGTACTGAAGCTTTCTTT
>TRBJ2-3|NA|TRBV6-2/TRBV6-3|NA
CASSYGERSGGYYTDTQYF
TGTGCCAGCAGTTACGGTGAACGGAGTGGGGGCTATTACACAGATACGCAGTATTTT
>TRBJ1-1|NA|TRBV7-9|NA
CASSSIGFSEAFF
TGTGCCAGCAGCTCCATCGGGTTCTCTGAAGCTTTCTTT
>TRBJ2-6|NA|TRBV5-6|many
CASNSGANVLTF
TGTGCCAGCAACTCTGGGGCCAACGTCCTGACTTTC
>TRBJ2-2|TRBD2|TRBV11-2|NA
CASSLDLTSGNTGELFF
TGTGCCAGCAGCTTAGATCTGACTAGCGGAAACACCGGGGAGCTGTTTTTT
>TRBJ1-6|NA|TRBV13|NA
CASSLGAGSSPLHF
TGTGCCAGCAGCTTAGGTGCAGGGAGTTCACCCCTCCACTTT
>TRBJ1-2|NA|TRBV27|NA
CASRARVANYGYTF
TGTGCCAGCAGAGCAAGAGTAGCTAACTATGGCTACACCTTC
>TRBJ1-1|TRBD1|TRBV28|NA
CASSFHGQGGGTEAFF
TGTGCCAGCAGTTTTCACGGACAGGGGGGAGGCACTGAAGCTTTCTTT
>TRBJ2-4|NA|TRBV29-1|NA
CSVLGGSNLAKNIQYF
TGCAGCGTTTTGGGGGGCAGCAACCTAGCCAAAAACATTCAGTACTTC
>TRBJ1-6|TRBD1|TRBV11-1|NA
CASSLAQGAQLLHF
TGTGCCAGCAGCTTAGCGCAGGGGGCTCAGCTCCTCCACTTT
>TRBJ2-2|TRBD1|TRBV24-1|NA
CATSGAGGNTGELFF
TGTGCCACCAGTGGGGCAGGGGGCAACACCGGGGAGCTGTTTTTT
>TRBJ2-2|NA|TRBV25-1|NA
CASSEETGELFF
TGTGCCAGCAGTGAGGAGACAGGGGAGCTGTTTTTT
>TRBJ2-1|NA|TRBV5-1|many
CASSFYSSYNEQFF
TGCGCCAGCAGCTTCTATAGCTCCTACAATGAGCAGTTCTTC
>TRBJ2-5|NA|TRBV10-1|NA
CASSEGLSQETQYF
TGCGCCAGCAGCGAGGGACTTTCTCAGGAGACCCAGTACTTC
>TRBJ2-7|NA|TRBV29-1|few
CSVEESGYRQYF
TGCAGCGTTGAAGAGTCCGGGTACCGGCAGTACTTC
>TRBJ2-2|TRBD2|TRBV15|NA
CATSRERGVTGELFF
TGTGCCACCAGCAGAGAGCGGGGGGTCACCGGGGAGCTGTTTTTT
>TRBJ1-2|NA|TRBV7-9|NA
CASSSDASRYGYTF
TGTGCCAGCAGCTCGGACGCGTCCCGATATGGCTACACCTTC
>TRBJ2-3|TRBD1|TRBV11-2|NA
CASSLDPGTAGPSTDTQYF
TGTGCCAGCAGCTTAGATCCCGGGACAGCAGGGCCTAGCACAGATACGCAGTATTTT
>TRBJ2-1|NA|TRBV28|few
CASSRTTYNEQFF
TGTGCCAGCAGCCGGACTACCTACAATGAGCAGTTCTTC
>TRBJ1-1|TRBD1|TRBV20-1|NA
CSAKRGQGNTEAFF
TGCAGTGCTAAGAGGGGACAGGGGAACACTGAAGCTTTCTTT
>TRBJ2-3|NA|TRBV2|NA
CASEGGEQGDTQYF
TGTGCCAGCGAGGGCGGGGAGCAGGGAGATACGCAGTATTTT
>TRBJ2-7|NA|TRBV14|NA
CASSQERGFTYEQYF
TGTGCCAGCAGCCAAGAGCGGGGATTTACCTACGAGCAGTACTTC
>TRBJ1-5|NA|TRBV27|NA
CASSPDSGHQPQHF
TGTGCCAGCAGCCCGGACAGCGGTCATCAGCCCCAGCATTTT
>TRBJ1-1|TRBD1|TRBV12-5|few
CASGFGPQGAGTEAFF
TGTGCTAGTGGTTTCGGACCACAGGGGGCTGGCACTGAAGCTTTCTTT
>TRBJ1-2|TRBD1|TRBV5-4|NA
CASSLRTGIYGYTF
TGTGCCAGCAGCTTGCGGACAGGAATCTATGGCTACACCTTC
>TRBJ2-5|TRBD2|TRBV5-4|NA
CASSQAGEETQYF
TGTGCCAGCAGCCAAGCGGGGGAAGAGACCCAGTACTTC
>TRBJ2-1|TRBD2|TRBV27|NA
CASSSSSGFAYNEQFF
TGTGCCAGCAGTTCATCTAGCGGGTTTGCCTACAATGAGCAGTTCTTC
>TRBJ1-5|NA|TRBV27|few
CASSSASPYSNQPQHF
TGTGCCAGCAGTTCGGCTAGTCCTTATAGCAATCAGCCCCAGCATTTT
>TRBJ1-2|NA|TRBV10-3|NA
CAIKVLLGGYTF
TGTGCCATCAAGGTTTTATTGGGAGGCTACACCTTC
>TRBJ1-6|NA|TRBV6-2/TRBV6-3|NA
CASSASGLHNSPLHF
TGTGCCAGCAGTGCCTCGGGACTGCATAATTCACCCCTCCACTTT
>TRBJ1-2|NA|TRBV6-6|few
CASRGTDKLFNYGYTF
TGTGCCAGCAGGGGGACCGACAAGCTCTTTAACTATGGCTACACCTTC
>TRBJ1-4|NA|TRBV6-6|NA
CASSYLRVPQWKGPLTAEKLFF
TGTGCCAGCAGTTACCTAAGAGTCCCGCAGTGGAAGGGGCCCCTGACTGCTGAAAAACTGTTTTTT
>TRBJ1-6|NA|TRBV7-2|few
CASSPPGQPYNSPLHF
TGTGCCAGCAGCCCACCCGGACAGCCCTATAATTCACCCCTCCACTTT
>TRBJ1-6|NA|TRBV12-3/TRBV12-4|few
CASSLVQPTSYNSPLHF
TGTGCCAGCAGTTTAGTACAGCCGACCTCCTATAATTCACCCCTCCACTTT
>TRBJ2-3|TRBD2|TRBV12-3/TRBV12-4|few
CASTLGGLDTQYF
TGTGCCAGCACCCTGGGGGGGTTAGATACGCAGTATTTT
>TRBJ2-5|NA|TRBV6-2/TRBV6-3|NA
CASSYSSKPETQYF
TGTGCCAGCAGTTACTCAAGCAAACCAGAGACCCAGTACTTC
>TRBJ2-7|NA|TRBV7-6|many
CASSLEGDRQYPYEQYF
TGTGCCAGCAGCTTAGAGGGAGACCGTCAGTACCCCTACGAGCAGTACTTC
>TRBJ1-1|NA|TRBV6-2/TRBV6-3|NA
CASSEFGVGTEAFF
TGTGCCAGCAGCGAATTCGGGGTGGGTACTGAAGCTTTCTTT
>TRBJ1-3|NA|TRBV9|few
CASSDSARVYF
TGTGCCAGCAGCGATTCTGCCAGGGTATATTTT
>TRBJ2-5|TRBD1|TRBV12-5|NA
CASGTTGDGETQYF
TGTGCTAGTGGTACGACAGGGGATGGAGAGACCCAGTACTTC
>TRBJ2-3|NA|TRBV28|few
CASSLRASADTQYF
TGTGCCAGCAGTTTAAGGGCTAGCGCAGATACGCAGTATTTT
>TRBJ1-6|TRBD1|TRBV7-9|few
CASSLLGQGMDSPLHF
TGTGCCAGCAGCTTATTGGGACAGGGGATGGATTCACCCCTCCACTTT
>TRBJ2-3|NA|TRBV6-2/TRBV6-3|NA
CASSYSWRDTDTQYF
TGTGCCAGCAGTTACTCTTGGAGGGACACAGATACGCAGTATTTT
>TRBJ1-6|NA|TRBV7-9|many
CASSFFPGINNSPLHF
TGTGCCAGCAGCTTTTTCCCGGGAATCAATAATTCACCCCTCCACTTT
>TRBJ2-1|NA|TRBV6-2/TRBV6-3|NA
CATETSSYNEQFF
TGTGCCACCGAAACAAGCTCCTACAATGAGCAGTTCTTC
>TRBJ1-2|NA|TRBV4-1|few
CASSQRDGYTF
TGCGCCAGCAGCCAAAGGGATGGCTACACCTTC